The rows below give T cell receptor beta chains drawn from one sample of a study of blood T cells in healthy people across ages. TCRdb redid the calling of the 5' RACE reads with MiXCR, one entry per CDR3 protein. The table has hundreds of thousands of distinct CDR3 sequences, over 40% seen once; the top ten hold around 32%. Sequencing was performed on blood. The receptor source for this set is a man older than 75 in good health. Each CDR3 is given with its conserved first and last residue. The D gene is left open where the match is weak. Rows may omit the clone size; those that give it use once, few, many or a size class.

v_call	clone_size	j_call	d_call	cdr3_nt	cdr3_aa
TRBV12-5	few	TRBJ2-1	TRBD1	TGTGCTAGTGGTTTGCGGACAGGGGCTTGGCGGGACTACAATGAGCAGTTCTTC	CASGLRTGAWRDYNEQFF
TRBV5-1	few	TRBJ2-5	-	TGCGCCAGCAGCTTGTCGGACGGCCCCCGAGAGACCCAGTACTTC	CASSLSDGPRETQYF
TRBV6-2/TRBV6-3	few	TRBJ1-1	-	TGTGCCAGCAGTGAAGAGGGCAGGGGACTTGAAGCTTTCTTT	CASSEEGRGLEAFF
TRBV20-1	few	TRBJ2-5	-	TGCAGTGCGAAGACACCCGCGTACCAAGAGACCCAGTACTTC	CSAKTPAYQETQYF
TRBV4-1	-	TRBJ2-3	-	TGCGCCAGCAGCCAAGGACCCAACACAGATACGCAGTATTTT	CASSQGPNTDTQYF
TRBV28	few	TRBJ2-2	-	TGTGCCAGCAGTTTAGGCGGGGGCGCGTCCGGGGAGCTGTTTTTT	CASSLGGGASGELFF
TRBV20-1	-	TRBJ2-5	-	TGCAGTGCTGGATGGGAAAATGAAGAGACCCAGTACTTC	CSAGWENEETQYF
TRBV5-6	-	TRBJ2-2	-	TGTGCCAGCGGGGGGGCAACCACCGGGGAGCTGTTTTTT	CASGGATTGELFF
TRBV14	-	TRBJ2-3	-	TGTGCCAGCAGCCAAGATCTTACCAAGGGCGTGGCAGATACGCAGTATTTT	CASSQDLTKGVADTQYF
TRBV11-2	-	TRBJ2-3	TRBD2	TGTGCCAGCAGCTTCAGCGGGACTCTCACAGATACGCAGTATTTT	CASSFSGTLTDTQYF
TRBV4-3	-	TRBJ1-4	-	TGCGCCAGCAGCCAGGGGGAGGCTAATGAAAAACTGTTTTTT	CASSQGEANEKLFF
TRBV18	few	TRBJ2-5	-	TGTGCCAGCTCACCCGCCGAGGAGACCCAGTACTTC	CASSPAEETQYF
TRBV6-2/TRBV6-3	-	TRBJ1-5	TRBD1	TGTGCCATTTCCGACAGGGTAGGAGGGGGCAATCAGCCCCAGCATTTT	CAISDRVGGGNQPQHF
TRBV21-1	few	TRBJ2-5	-	TGTGCCAGCAGCTGGGGGGCAGAAGAGACCCAGTACTTC	CASSWGAEETQYF
TRBV24-1	many	TRBJ2-5	-	TGTGCCACCAGTCGTGGGCAGGGGGGAGAGACCCAGTACTTC	CATSRGQGGETQYF
TRBV6-2/TRBV6-3	-	TRBJ2-7	TRBD2	TGTGCCAGCAGAAAAAGTACTAGCGGCTACGAGCAGTACTTC	CASRKSTSGYEQYF
TRBV6-1	once	TRBJ1-2	-	TGTGCCAGCAGTCTCCCGACAGCGGGCTACACCTTC	CASSLPTAGYTF
TRBV7-2	-	TRBJ2-2	TRBD2	TGTGCCAGCAGCTTAAGCGGGACGGGATTGGGAAGGGCCGGGGAGCTGTTTTTT	CASSLSGTGLGRAGELFF
TRBV9	many	TRBJ2-3	-	TGTGCCAGCAGCGTAGTCCTAGGTAGCACAGATACGCAGTATTTT	CASSVVLGSTDTQYF
TRBV6-5	few	TRBJ2-7	-	TGTGCCAGCAGTTACCGCGGAAAGAGCTACGAGCAGTACTTC	CASSYRGKSYEQYF
TRBV6-4	few	TRBJ2-3	TRBD1	TGTGCCAGCAGAAAAGACAGGGCTACAGATACGCAGTATTTT	CASRKDRATDTQYF